This TCR beta chain was sequenced during a study of identical twins. Whole-study findings and limits: Not following the same donors, the study drew its conclusions from cross-sectional statistical analysis.

This clonotype has more than one count but fewer than ten. The target antigen is unknown. TCRdb itself ran the 5' RACE reads through MiXCR, one entry per CDR3 protein. The data contain 550,000 to 800,000 distinct CDR3 sequences, 7.1% of them singletons. These data were also filed under a second study, of yellow fever vaccine responses in identical twins. From that paper: Reportedly, the response of twins' T cells to the vaccine seemed partly convergent, partly personalized.

The material sequenced was PBMCs. This clonotype was obtained from a woman younger than 30 in good health.

In DNA, the CDR3 is TGTGCCAGCAGCACGACAGCCTACGAGCAGTACTTC. Amino acid sequence: CASSTTAYEQYF. The chain recombines TRBV12-3 or TRBV12-4 with TRBJ2-7; D possibly corresponds to TRBD1 (5 bases). CDR3 length: 12 residues. Trimming removed 6 bases from V and 2 bases from J, with 8 bases in between.